This entry features one T cell receptor beta chain sequence. Antigen: not known. The data belong to a study of blood T cells in healthy people across ages. Study-level findings and limits: Samples with more naive T cells showed higher observed beta diversity.

The V and J ends lost 3 bases and 5 bases respectively, with 23 bases between them. There are 18 residues in the CDR3. In germline, CDR1 is KGHSY, CDR2 FQNENV. Sample-barcoded 5' priming and a J-beta primer mix drove a second PCR of about 6 to 12 cycles. From the 5' RACE reads, TCRdb called clonotypes with MiXCR, one entry per CDR3 protein. Among approximately 690,000 distinct CDR3 sequences listed, approximately 40% were seen once. Sequenced input: blood. The chain combines TRBV16 with TRBJ1-5; D unclear. This receptor was identified in a man older than 75 in good health. In DNA form, the CDR3 reads TGTGCCAGCAGCCATGGTGGCGGGCACCCCCCTGTGTATCAGCCCCAGCATTTT. This translates into CASSHGGGHPPVYQPQHF. Full variable domain (rest looked up from reference TRBV16 and TRBJ1-5): GEEVAQTPKHLVRGEGQKAKLYCAPIKGHSYVFWYQQVLKNEFKFLISFQNENVFDETGMPKERFSAKCLPNSPCSLEIQATKLEDSAVYFCASSHGGGHPPVYQPQHFGDGTRLSIL.